The rows below give T cell receptor beta chains drawn from one sample of a study of blood T cell repertoires in COVID-19. Sequencing used immunoSEQ multiplex PCR; TCRdb keeps in-frame clones, though not all of them. The table shows roughly 220,000 clones, with 84% occurring only once. Sequencing was performed on PBMCs or T cells enriched from blood (not recorded which). The receptor source for this set is a woman aged 35 to 49 who had recovered from COVID-19. CDR3s include the opening cysteine and the closing phenylalanine or tryptophan. D genes are given only for firm matches.

V gene: TRBV2
D gene: .
J gene: TRBJ2-5
CDR3 protein: CASNHRELRQTQYF

V gene: TRBV5-4
D gene: TRBD1
J gene: TRBJ1-2
CDR3 protein: CASSSTGGGYGYTF

V gene: TRBV11-2
D gene: .
J gene: TRBJ2-5
CDR3 protein: CASSSSLARGGTQYF

V gene: TRBV28
D gene: .
J gene: TRBJ1-4
CDR3 protein: CASSFLDVGGEKLFF

V gene: TRBV28
D gene: .
J gene: TRBJ2-1
CDR3 protein: CASSKVNSGYNEQFF

V gene: TRBV24-1
D gene: .
J gene: TRBJ2-2
CDR3 protein: CATSVGQLAAGELFF

V gene: TRBV29-1
D gene: .
J gene: TRBJ2-1
CDR3 protein: CSVERDEQFF

V gene: TRBV25-1
D gene: .
J gene: TRBJ1-3
CDR3 protein: CASSAGTYAIYF

V gene: TRBV18
D gene: .
J gene: TRBJ1-6
CDR3 protein: CASSPKADSPLHF

V gene: TRBV9
D gene: .
J gene: TRBJ1-3
CDR3 protein: CASSAVGASSGNTIYF

V gene: TRBV27
D gene: TRBD1
J gene: TRBJ2-1
CDR3 protein: CASSLGQGSYNEQFF

V gene: TRBV9
D gene: .
J gene: TRBJ2-1
CDR3 protein: CASSHRRDRNNEQFF

V gene: TRBV5-6
D gene: .
J gene: TRBJ1-2
CDR3 protein: CASTTERVPYGYTF

V gene: TRBV11-1
D gene: TRBD2
J gene: TRBJ2-5
CDR3 protein: CASSWGLGEETQYF

V gene: TRBV9
D gene: .
J gene: TRBJ2-5
CDR3 protein: CASSVSGSEVGETQYF

V gene: TRBV3-1/TRBV3-2
D gene: .
J gene: TRBJ1-3
CDR3 protein: CASSHYSGNTIYF

V gene: TRBV6-6
D gene: .
J gene: TRBJ1-1
CDR3 protein: CASKISTEAFF

V gene: TRBV4-3
D gene: .
J gene: TRBJ1-2
CDR3 protein: CASSQGGRYGYTF

V gene: TRBV19
D gene: .
J gene: TRBJ1-2
CDR3 protein: CASRREGLYGYTF

V gene: TRBV27
D gene: .
J gene: TRBJ1-2
CDR3 protein: CASTQLRPGAYGYTF

V gene: TRBV6-2/TRBV6-3
D gene: TRBD1
J gene: TRBJ2-1
CDR3 protein: CASSRGQFHEQFF

V gene: TRBV11-2
D gene: .
J gene: TRBJ2-7
CDR3 protein: CASSLSGESSYEQYF

V gene: TRBV7-9
D gene: .
J gene: TRBJ1-6
CDR3 protein: CASSLASFADGSYNSPLHF

V gene: TRBV11-3
D gene: TRBD2
J gene: TRBJ2-1
CDR3 protein: CASSLEAGTSGSNEQFF

V gene: TRBV6-5
D gene: .
J gene: TRBJ1-2
CDR3 protein: CASTERGRVVGYTF

V gene: TRBV20-1
D gene: TRBD1
J gene: TRBJ1-5
CDR3 protein: CSASRTGGGQPQHF

V gene: TRBV5-1
D gene: .
J gene: TRBJ1-4
CDR3 protein: CASSLVAGPTNEKLFF

V gene: TRBV28
D gene: TRBD1
J gene: TRBJ1-2
CDR3 protein: CASSIGQGTLYGYTF

V gene: TRBV6-5
D gene: TRBD2
J gene: TRBJ2-3
CDR3 protein: CASSPSSGLTITQYF

V gene: TRBV2
D gene: .
J gene: TRBJ1-1
CDR3 protein: CASSARPGNTEAFF

V gene: TRBV10-3
D gene: .
J gene: TRBJ1-2
CDR3 protein: CAISEGQSGTYGYTF

V gene: TRBV19
D gene: TRBD2
J gene: TRBJ2-7
CDR3 protein: CASSIDASGIYEQYF

V gene: TRBV10-3
D gene: TRBD2
J gene: TRBJ2-2
CDR3 protein: CAISQTSGTNTGELFF

V gene: TRBV6-5
D gene: TRBD1
J gene: TRBJ1-1
CDR3 protein: CASRATGYPEAFF

V gene: TRBV27
D gene: TRBD2
J gene: TRBJ2-1
CDR3 protein: CASSFSSGSHEQFF

V gene: TRBV15
D gene: TRBD2
J gene: TRBJ2-1
CDR3 protein: CATSRVAGYNEQFF

V gene: TRBV9
D gene: .
J gene: TRBJ1-6
CDR3 protein: CASSAQTVPFLRNSPLHF

V gene: TRBV7-2
D gene: TRBD2
J gene: TRBJ2-7
CDR3 protein: CASSSLAAVSYEQYF

V gene: TRBV3-1/TRBV3-2
D gene: TRBD1
J gene: TRBJ2-1
CDR3 protein: CASSLAGTGSYEQFF

V gene: TRBV27
D gene: .
J gene: TRBJ1-2
CDR3 protein: CASSLIATPRDYGYTF